These 3 T cell receptor beta chains came from one sample sequenced in a study of T cells after posttransplantation cyclophosphamide. Clones were sequenced by immunoSEQ multiplex PCR, and TCRdb holds only the in-frame ones, with some missing. The sample holds roughly 15,000 clones; 65% to 85% are singletons and the top ten take under 3.5%. Sampled 1 year posttransplant, controls received myeloablative marrow transplants, methotrexate and a calcineurin inhibitor. This specimen was PBMCs, taken approximately 64 weeks after allogeneic stem cell transplant with calcineurin inhibitor and methotrexate. These receptors were collected from a male patient aged 30 to 39 who received an allogeneic stem cell transplant from an unrelated donor, was CMV-positive, and had acute and chronic GVHD. Some T cells may be supplied by the graft donor.

The chain carries TRBV18 and TRBJ1-6; weak D call: TRBD1 (6 bases). CDR1 is KGHSH, CDR2 LQKENI, per germline. V gave up 3 bases and J gave up 7 bases, with 13 bases separating them. This CDR3 comprises 15 residues. Here the CDR3 DNA reads TGTGCCAGCTCACCCGGGGGGGGCATAAATTCACCCCTCCACTTT. Amino acids: CASSPGGGINSPLHF. The whole variable domain, filled in from reference TRBV18 and TRBJ1-6, reads NAGVMQNPRHLVRRRGQEARLRCSPMKGHSHVYWYRQLPEEGLKFMVYLQKENIIDESGMPKERFSAEFPKEGPSILRIQQVVRGDSAAYFCASSPGGGINSPLHFGNGTRLTVT.

The chain uses TRBV29-1 and TRBJ1-2; TRBD1 aligns across 10 bases. The CDR3 has 13 residues. Germline CDR1 reads SQVTM; CDR2 reads ANQGSEA. The ends lost 1 base at V and 7 bases at J; junction bases unmatched: 3. The CDR3 is CSVEVGTGVGYTF. CDR3 bases: TGCAGCGTTGAAGTTGGGACAGGGGTTGGCTACACCTTC.

This chain links TRBV19 with TRBJ2-3, with unresolved D. V lost 1 base to trimming and J lost 4 bases, with 3 bases between them. Per the germline V gene, CDR1 is LNHDA and CDR2 is SQIVND (reference sequence). The CDR3 has 12 residues. For the CDR3, the DNA is TGTGCCAGTAGTATAGTAGCAGATACGCAGTATTTT. Protein product: CASSIVADTQYF.